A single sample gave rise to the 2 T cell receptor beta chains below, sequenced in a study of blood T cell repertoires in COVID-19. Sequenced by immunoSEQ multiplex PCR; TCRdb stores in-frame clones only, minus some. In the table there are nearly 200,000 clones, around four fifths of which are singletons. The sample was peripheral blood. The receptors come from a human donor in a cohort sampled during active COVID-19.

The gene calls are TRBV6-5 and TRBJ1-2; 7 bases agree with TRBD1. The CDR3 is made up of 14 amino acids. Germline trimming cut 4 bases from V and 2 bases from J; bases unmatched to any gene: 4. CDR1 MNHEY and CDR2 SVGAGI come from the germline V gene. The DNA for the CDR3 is TGTGCCAGCAGTTTGTTGACAGGGAACTATGGCTACACCTTC. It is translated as CASSLLTGNYGYTF.

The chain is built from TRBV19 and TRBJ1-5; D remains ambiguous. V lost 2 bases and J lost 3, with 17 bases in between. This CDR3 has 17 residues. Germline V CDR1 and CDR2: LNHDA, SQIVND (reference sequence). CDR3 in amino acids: CASSIRISERNNQPQHF. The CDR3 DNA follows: TGTGCCAGTAGTATAAGGATAAGCGAGAGGAACAATCAGCCCCAGCATTTT.